This is a list of T cell receptor beta chains from one sample in a study of blood T cell repertoires in COVID-19. Generated by immunoSEQ multiplex PCR, the TCRdb table keeps only in-frame clones and is missing some. The top ten hold over 9% of the sample, which has some 290,000 clones, roughly nine tenths seen once. The specimen sequenced was PBMCs or T cells enriched from blood (not recorded which). Receptor source: a woman under 40 who had recovered from COVID-19. Both conserved end residues are part of each CDR3. The D gene is left open where the match is weak. A clone size is listed for some rows: how often the clone was seen (once, few, many), or a class if it is expanded.

abundance	v_gene	j_gene	d_gene	CDR3nt	CDR3aa
NA	TRBV12-5	TRBJ2-1	TRBD2	TGTGCTAGTGCCAACCCCACCCTAGCGGGACCTAACAATGAGCAGTTCTTC	CASANPTLAGPNNEQFF
NA	TRBV5-4	TRBJ1-6	NA	TGTGCCAGCAGCGATGACTATTCACCCCTCCACTTT	CASSDDYSPLHF
NA	TRBV11-3	TRBJ2-2	TRBD2	TGTGCCAGCAGCCCAGCGGGAGAATCTCAAGGGACCGGGGAGCTGTTTTTT	CASSPAGESQGTGELFF
NA	TRBV9	TRBJ2-5	NA	TGTGCCAGCAGCGCCGGACACTACCAAGAGACCCAGTACTTC	CASSAGHYQETQYF
NA	TRBV27	TRBJ2-7	NA	TGTGCCAGCAGTTTGAGGGGAGGCGGGACGGATTTGGGTTACGAGCAGTACTTC	CASSLRGGGTDLGYEQYF
NA	TRBV4-2	TRBJ1-2	TRBD1	TGTGCCAGCAGCCAAGGGATACGCTGGACAGGGGCCGATTATGGCTACACCTTC	CASSQGIRWTGADYGYTF
NA	TRBV7-9	TRBJ2-7	TRBD1	TGTGCCAGCAGCTTACCTCACGACAGGGGGGCCTCCTACGAGCAGTACTTC	CASSLPHDRGASYEQYF
NA	TRBV27	TRBJ2-3	NA	TGTGCCAGCAACCACAGGGTGGACACAGATACGCAGTATTTT	CASNHRVDTDTQYF
NA	TRBV7-9	TRBJ2-7	NA	TGTGCCAGCAGCCGCGCGGGGGACAAGCAGTACTTC	CASSRAGDKQYF
NA	TRBV27	TRBJ2-2	TRBD2	TGTGCCAGCAGTTTGGGACTAGTTGACACCGGGGAGCTGTTTTTT	CASSLGLVDTGELFF
NA	TRBV6-4	TRBJ1-6	NA	TGTGCCAGCAGTGACTCGAACCGGGATCTTAATTCACCCCTCCACTTT	CASSDSNRDLNSPLHF
NA	TRBV5-1	TRBJ2-5	TRBD2	TGCGCCAGCAGCTTCCGACTGGCTAGCGGGATTAAGGAGACCCAGTACTTC	CASSFRLASGIKETQYF
NA	TRBV7-9	TRBJ2-3	TRBD2	TGTGCCAGCAGCTCCGGACTAGCGGGACGGTCTTTAGCAGATACGCAGTATTTT	CASSSGLAGRSLADTQYF
NA	TRBV27	TRBJ1-6	TRBD1	TGTGCCAGCAGTTGGACAGGGTATAATTCACCCCTCCACTTT	CASSWTGYNSPLHF
NA	TRBV28	TRBJ2-6	TRBD1	TGTGCCAGCAGTTTAAGGGGGCTATTCGGTGGGGCCAACGTCCTGACTTTC	CASSLRGLFGGANVLTF
NA	TRBV4-2	TRBJ1-2	TRBD1	TGTGCCAGCAGCCAAGAGAGACAGGGCCACTATGGCTACACCTTC	CASSQERQGHYGYTF
NA	TRBV10-3	TRBJ2-1	TRBD1	TGTGCCATCGGGGGGGACAGGGGGCTAGTCAATGAGCAGTTCTTC	CAIGGDRGLVNEQFF
many	TRBV6-5	TRBJ2-7	TRBD1	TGTGCCAGCAGCCGGGACAGGGGGCACGAGCAGTACTTC	CASSRDRGHEQYF
NA	TRBV6-5	TRBJ2-2	NA	TGTGCCAGCAGTTACTCTGGCAACACCGGGGAGCTGTTTTTT	CASSYSGNTGELFF
NA	TRBV18	TRBJ1-1	TRBD1	TGTGCCAGCTCTCGCATTTCAACATACACTAACAGGGGGCGCGTGAACACTGAAGCTTTCTTT	CASSRISTYTNRGRVNTEAFF
once	TRBV18	TRBJ2-7	TRBD1	TGTGCCAGCTCAGCTAGCCGGGACAGGCGCTCCTACGAGCAGTACTTC	CASSASRDRRSYEQYF
NA	TRBV5-4	TRBJ2-5	NA	TGTGCCAGCAGCCCCCAGGCTACCCCTATACAAGAGACCCAGTACTTC	CASSPQATPIQETQYF
once	TRBV19	TRBJ2-2	TRBD2	TGTGCCAGCATAAGTGGGGCTAGCGGGAACACCGGGGAGCTGTTTTTT	CASISGASGNTGELFF
NA	TRBV30	TRBJ2-3	TRBD1	TGTGCCTGGAGTGTCGGACAGGGGATGACAGATACGCAGTATTTT	CAWSVGQGMTDTQYF
NA	TRBV11-2	TRBJ2-1	TRBD2	TGTGCCAGCAGCCTAGCCGGGACTAGCTGGTTGAGTGAGCAGTTCTTC	CASSLAGTSWLSEQFF